The source of this TCR beta chain is a study of response to subunit inactivated influenza vaccine. Study results and limitations: The study's authors posited that every seasonal influenza vaccination enlists few new T cells.

From the RT-PCR reads, TCRdb called clonotypes with MiXCR, one entry per CDR3 protein. This repertoire shows around 480,000 distinct CDR3 sequences, about 10% found once; its top ten account for more than 10%. The V end was cut by 6 bases, the J end by 2 bases, with 16 bases between. The CDR3 is 15 residues long. Germline CDR1 and CDR2: WSHSY and SAAADI. This clonotype has more than one count but fewer than ten. The antigen is unknown. The specimen was PBMCs from blood, collected 45 days after vaccination. This receptor was taken from a man between 45 and 60 years old who received an inactivated influenza vaccine. V is TRBV10-2 and J is TRBJ2-5; D is uncertain. This chain's CDR3 is CASSDPSGSQETQYF. In DNA, the CDR3 is TGCGCCAGCAGCGATCCTTCCGGGTCTCAAGAGACCCAGTACTTC.